Presented here are 32 T cell receptor beta chains from one specimen sequenced in a study of OX40 agonist ivuxolimab in advanced cancers. Receptor amplification or capture employed the immunoSEQ multiplex PCR assay. The clones in this table, taken by TCRdb from immuneACCESS, are in-frame only. Not every clone is retained; where verified, under half of the shortfall comes from an unresolved V gene, and the cause of the rest is unknown. This sample has fewer than 120,000 clones in its table, and approximately 90% of those were observed once. The top ten clonotypes cover about 0.3% of the sample. Sequencing used CD4+ or CD8+ T cells sorted from blood, obtained in a trial of the OX40 agonist ivuxolimab. These receptors came from an adult with an advanced solid tumor such as melanoma, head and neck, liver or kidney cancer.

The chain carries TRBV4-2 and TRBJ2-5, with D possibly being TRBD1 (7 bases). CDR1 LGHNA and CDR2 YNFKEQ come from the germline V gene. V dropped 0 bases and J dropped 2 bases, with 16 bases sitting between them. The length of the CDR3 is 17 residues. CDR3 loop: CASSQDGGGQIQETQYF. The CDR3 DNA is TGTGCCAGCAGCCAAGATGGAGGGGGACAGATACAAGAGACCCAGTACTTC.

This rearrangement joins TRBV9 to TRBJ2-7; the D gene is possibly TRBD1 (6 bases). The CDR3 length is 15 residues. Germline assignment: CDR1 SGDLS and CDR2 YYNGEE. Trimming left V 0 bases short and J 1 base short, with 11 bases between. CDR3 residues: CASSVAVQGSYEQYF. In DNA, the CDR3 is TGTGCCAGCAGCGTAGCTGTACAGGGATCCTACGAGCAGTACTTC.

This chain joins TRBV5-6 and TRBJ2-5; the D gene is possibly TRBD1 (6 bases). In germline, CDR1 is SGHDT, CDR2 YYEEEE. V dropped 4 bases and J dropped 6 bases, with 13 bases sitting between them. The CDR3 is 13 residues long. CDR3 DNA: TGTGCCAGCAGCAGCGACAGGCGGCAGACCCAGTACTTC. It codes for CASSSDRRQTQYF. The variable domain in full, completed from reference TRBV5-6 and TRBJ2-5, reads DAGVTQSPTHLIKTRGQQVTLRCSPKSGHDTVSWYQQALGQGPQFIFQYYEEEERQRGNFPDRFSGHQFPNYSSELNVNALLLGDSALYLCASSSDRRQTQYFGPGTRLLVL.

The chain combines TRBV29-1 with TRBJ1-5; a weak D match, TRBD1 (5 bases). This CDR3 contains 13 residues. Germline CDR1 SQVTM, CDR2 ANQGSEA. Trimming left V 3 bases short and J 0 bases short, with 6 bases between. CDR3 in DNA: TGCAGCGTTGAGACAGATAGCAATCAGCCCCAGCATTTT. It is translated as CSVETDSNQPQHF. The complete variable domain, with remaining parts taken from reference TRBV29-1 and TRBJ1-5, reads SAVISQKPSRDICQRGTSLTIQCQVDSQVTMMFWYRQQPGQSLTLIATANQGSEATYESGFVIDKFPISRPNLTFSTLTVSNMSPEDSSIYLCSVETDSNQPQHFGDGTRLSIL.

This clone was seen more than once but under ten times. V usage is TRBV19 and J usage is TRBJ1-6; D gene ambiguous. This CDR3 has 12 amino acids. Trimming took off 4 bases at V and 16 bases at J, with 14 bases between the two ends. Germline lookup yields CDR1 LNHDA and CDR2 SQIVND (reference sequence). The CDR3 loop reads CASSRDSRLLHF. In nucleotides, the CDR3 is TGTGCCAGTAGTAGGGATTCAAGACTGCTCCACTTT.

This rearrangement joins TRBV5-4 to TRBJ1-1; D is uncertain. CDR3 length equals 12 residues. Germline lookup yields CDR1 SGHNT and CDR2 YYREEE (reference sequence). Trimming stripped 1 base from V and 7 bases from J, with 8 bases between. The CDR3: CASSLRGFEAFF. Written as DNA, the CDR3 is TGTGCCAGCAGCTTGCGAGGGTTTGAAGCTTTCTTT.

The genes are TRBV6-4 and TRBJ1-2; D uncertain. The CDR3 runs to 15 residues. The germline CDR1 and CDR2 sequences are MRHNA and SNTAGT. V was trimmed by 5 bases and J by 0 bases, leaving 13 bases between them. The CDR3 nucleotides are TGTGCCAGCAGTATGGACCGAGAGGCTAACTATGGCTACACCTTC. This gives the protein CASSMDREANYGYTF.

Only one count was recorded for this clone. This chain uses TRBV5-4 with TRBJ1-2, with D perhaps matching TRBD1 (5 bases). CDR3 length equals 13 residues. Trimming stripped 0 bases from V and 4 bases from J, with 7 bases between. The germline V gene encodes CDR1 SGHNT and CDR2 YYREEE (reference sequence). The CDR3 sequence: CASSLDGTYGYTF. The CDR3 nucleotides are TGTGCCAGCAGCTTGGATGGGACCTATGGCTACACCTTC.

The chain couples TRBV7-2 to TRBJ2-3; no clear D. CDR1 SGHTA and CDR2 FQGNSA come from the germline V gene. V was cut by 5 bases and J by 2 bases, with 8 bases left in between. The CDR3 is 13 amino acids. Here the CDR3 DNA reads TGTGCCAGCAGCAGGAAATACACAGATACGCAGTATTTT. Its translation: CASSRKYTDTQYF.

This clone has just a few counts. CDR3 protein: CASSVTGPNPGANVLTF. The CDR3 bases are TGTGCCAGTAGTGTGACAGGGCCCAACCCTGGGGCCAACGTCCTGACTTTC. This sequence joins TRBV19 and TRBJ2-6; 7 bases agree with TRBD1. V gave up 5 bases and J gave up 2 bases; unmatched junction bases: 9. The CDR3 has 17 amino acids. Germline lookup yields CDR1 LNHDA and CDR2 SQIVND (reference sequence). The full variable domain, its missing parts supplied by reference TRBV19 and TRBJ2-6, is DGGITQSPKYLFRKEGQNVTLSCEQNLNHDAMYWYRQDPGQGLRLIYYSQIVNDFQKGDIAEGYSVSREKKESFPLTVTSAQKNPTAFYLCASSVTGPNPGANVLTFGAGSRLTVL.

V usage is TRBV28 and J usage is TRBJ2-5, with D unresolved. CDR3 size: 17 residues. V was clipped by 1 base and J by 4 bases, with 19 bases between them. CDR1 is MDHEN, CDR2 SYDVKM, per germline. CDR3 nucleotide sequence: TGTGCCAGCAGTTTATACGGTAGCCGAAACTCCTTAGAGACCCAGTACTTC. This encodes CASSLYGSRNSLETQYF.

This clone has just a few counts. The DNA of the CDR3 is TGTGCCAGCAGCTTTTCTAGCGGGATAGGAGAGCAGTTCTTC. Protein sequence: CASSFSSGIGEQFF. The chain uses TRBV11-2 and TRBJ2-1; 9 bases agree with TRBD2. The CDR3 covers 14 residues. Germline CDR1 is SGHAT and CDR2 is FQNNGV. J gave up 10 bases and V 3 bases, and 7 bases lay outside the gene matches.

The J gene is TRBJ2-2, the V gene TRBV19, with TRBD2 identical over 7 bases. The length of the CDR3 is 16 residues. Germline V gene data show CDR1 as LNHDA and CDR2 as SQIVND (reference sequence). V was clipped by 5 bases and J by 4 bases; unmatched bases: 10. CDR3 protein: CASSPWEGDGTGELFF. The CDR3 DNA sequence: TGTGCCAGTAGTCCTTGGGAGGGAGACGGCACCGGGGAGCTGTTTTTT.

The rearrangement joins TRBV5-4 to TRBJ2-2, with TRBD1 matching 7 bases. After removal of 3 bases from V and 5 bases from J, the junction contained 7 bases not matched to a gene. Looked up from germline, CDR1 is SGHNT and CDR2 is YYREEE (reference sequence). The CDR3 is made up of 15 amino acids. CDR3 in amino acids: CASSSGTARTGELFF. CDR3 DNA: TGTGCCAGCAGCTCCGGGACAGCGAGAACCGGGGAGCTGTTTTTT. Filled out from reference TRBV5-4 and TRBJ2-2, the complete variable domain reads ETGVTQSPTHLIKTRGQQVTLRCSSQSGHNTVSWYQQALGQGPQFIFQYYREEENGRGNFPPRFSGLQFPNYSSELNVNALELDDSALYLCASSSGTARTGELFFGEGSRLTVL.

The chain is built from TRBV19 and TRBJ1-5, with a possible D match to TRBD1 (5 bases). The CDR3 has 15 residues. Germline V gene data show CDR1 as LNHDA and CDR2 as SQIVND (reference sequence). V shed 8 bases and J shed 0 bases, with 14 bases lying between them. Here the CDR3 reads CASVGALDSNQPQHF. CDR3 coding DNA: TGTGCCAGTGTCGGGGCCCTGGATAGCAATCAGCCCCAGCATTTT.

This chain joins TRBV29-1 and TRBJ1-4; tentatively, D is TRBD1 (5 bases). CDR1 and CDR2 from the germline V gene are SQVTM and ANQGSEA. The length of the CDR3 is 14 residues. Trimming left V 7 bases short and J 5 bases short, with 17 bases between. The CDR3 sequence: CSAVGRGSNEKLFF. Written as DNA, the CDR3 is TGCAGCGCCGTAGGTCGGGGCTCAAATGAAAAACTGTTTTTT.

The rearrangement joins TRBV2 to TRBJ2-2; possible D gene TRBD2, 6 bases. CDR3 length: 13 amino acids. The germline CDR1 and CDR2 sequences are SNHLY and FYNNEI. V was pared by 6 bases and J by 5 bases, with 10 bases between. CDR3 sequence (DNA): TGTGCCAGCAGGACTAGTTGGACCGGGGAGCTGTTTTTT. Translating it yields CASRTSWTGELFF.

This sequence joins TRBV5-1 and TRBJ2-5; D uncertain. CDR1 is SGHRS, CDR2 YFSETQ, per germline. This CDR3 comprises 12 residues. The V end lost 0 bases, the J end lost 5 bases, and 5 bases lay between the germline ends. The CDR3 DNA reads as TGCGCCAGCAGCTTGGATGCCGAGACCCAGTACTTC. It translates to CASSLDAETQYF.

The CDR3, as DNA: TGTGCCAGCAGACGCGAGACTAACTACGAGCAGTACTTC. It codes for CASRRETNYEQYF. The chain links TRBV27 to TRBJ2-7, with a weak D call TRBD2 (5 bases). Germline CDR1 MNHEY, CDR2 SMNVEV (reference sequence). The CDR3 is 13 residues long. Trimming removed 6 bases at V and 3 bases at J, with 12 bases between.

The J gene is TRBJ1-5, the V gene TRBV30; D gene uncertain. Germline CDR1 is GTSNPN and CDR2 is SVGIG (reference sequence). V shed 8 bases and J shed 6 bases, with 17 bases lying between them. CDR3 size: 13 residues. CDR3 bases: TGTGCCGGTTCGGGGAGTGGCGGTCAGCCCCAGCATTTT. It is translated as CAGSGSGGQPQHF. Using reference TRBV30 and TRBJ1-5 for the parts outside the CDR3, the full variable domain is SQTIHQWPATLVQPVGSPLSLECTVEGTSNPNLYWYRQAAGRGLQLLFYSVGIGQISSEVPQNLSASRPQDRQFILSSKKLLLSDSGFYLCAGSGSGGQPQHFGDGTRLSIL.

The chain employs TRBV11-2 and TRBJ2-5; D is perhaps TRBD1 (5 bases). Trimming cost V 3 bases and J 0 bases, with 11 bases left between them. This CDR3 has 15 amino acids. Germline CDR1 is SGHAT and CDR2 is FQNNGV. CDR3 region: CASSLTAGYQETQYF. The DNA for the CDR3 is TGTGCCAGCAGCTTGACGGCAGGGTACCAAGAGACCCAGTACTTC.

This chain connects TRBV7-8 to TRBJ2-1, with 9 bases matching TRBD1. Germline CDR1 is SGHVS and CDR2 is FQNEAQ. Trimming at V came to 1 base and at J to 14 bases, leaving 6 bases not matched to a gene. This CDR3 region has 13 residues. The CDR3 is CASSLGRQGEEFF. The CDR3 DNA reads TGTGCCAGCAGCTTAGGACGACAGGGGGAGGAGTTCTTC.

J is TRBJ2-6 and V is TRBV5-1; TRBD1 might be the D (5 bases). The CDR3 consists of 18 residues. Trimming took 0 bases from V and 8 from J, leaving 21 bases between them. Looked up from germline, CDR1 is SGHRS and CDR2 is YFSETQ. The CDR3 is CASSLARQGRTYTNVLTF. CDR3 in DNA: TGCGCCAGCAGCTTGGCCAGGCAGGGCCGAACTTATACCAACGTCCTGACTTTC.

The rearrangement uses TRBV5-1 and TRBJ1-5; unclear D gene. Germline CDR1 is SGHRS and CDR2 is YFSETQ. Trimming shortened V by 2 bases and J by 5 bases, and 8 bases separated the two germline ends. This CDR3 contains 13 residues. CDR3 in amino acids: CASSLTQDQPQHF. The DNA for the CDR3 is TGCGCCAGCAGCTTAACCCAAGATCAGCCCCAGCATTTT.

The rearrangement uses TRBV7-3 and TRBJ2-1, with 9 bases that match TRBD2. The ends lost 1 base at V and 3 bases at J; junction bases unmatched: 1. Germline V lookup: CDR1 SGHTA, CDR2 FQGTGA. This CDR3 spans 15 amino acids. The chain's CDR3 is CASSLRLADYNEQFF. The CDR3 nucleotides read TGTGCCAGCAGCTTAAGACTAGCGGACTACAATGAGCAGTTCTTC.

The chain employs TRBV6-6 and TRBJ1-4; tentatively, D is TRBD1 (5 bases). Looked up from germline, CDR1 is MNHNY and CDR2 is SVGAGI (reference sequence). V was cut by 4 bases and J by 8 bases, with 5 bases left in between. The CDR3 consists of 11 residues. The CDR3: CASSWGEKLFF. The CDR3 DNA reads TGTGCCAGCAGTTGGGGGGAAAAACTGTTTTTT.

This chain connects TRBV7-9 to TRBJ2-3; TRBD2 aligns across 9 bases. This CDR3 spans 14 amino acids. Trimming cost V 6 bases and J 7 bases; bases outside gene matches: 8. Germline V CDR1 and CDR2: SEHNR, FQNEAQ (reference sequence). Here the CDR3 DNA reads TGTGCCAGCAGTTTCGGGACTAGCATGCATACGCAGTATTTT. It is translated as CASSFGTSMHTQYF.

As DNA, the CDR3 is TGTGCCAGCAGCCAATCCGGGTGGGGATCCTACGAGCAGTACTTC. This codes for CASSQSGWGSYEQYF. The V call is TRBV14, the J call TRBJ2-7; D uncertain. The CDR3 spans 15 residues. Between the trimmed V and J ends, which lost 2 bases and 1 base, there was a span of 12 bases. CDR1 is SGHDN and CDR2 is FVKESK in the germline V gene.

V usage is TRBV18 and J usage is TRBJ1-1; D is perhaps TRBD1 (5 bases). CDR1 is KGHSH, CDR2 LQKENI, per germline. This CDR3 has 15 residues. Between the trimmed V and J ends, which lost 3 bases and 2 bases, there was a span of 13 bases. CDR3 protein: CASSPFTGENTEAFF. The CDR3 region has the DNA TGTGCCAGCTCACCCTTCACGGGGGAAAACACTGAAGCTTTCTTT.

This clone was detected once. In nucleotides, the CDR3 is TGTGCCAGCAGCTTAGATTGGTCTCGGGGCTACACCTTC. Translated: CASSLDWSRGYTF. The chain couples TRBV7-9 to TRBJ1-2, with D uncertain. CDR3 length: 13 residues. Germline V gene sequence: CDR1 SEHNR, CDR2 FQNEAQ (reference sequence). The germline V and J ends were trimmed by 1 base and 8 bases, with 11 bases remaining between them.

The rearrangement joins TRBV11-2 to TRBJ1-4, with D possibly matching TRBD1 (5 bases). Deletions cut 0 bases from V and 7 bases from J, with 9 bases between. The V gene's germline CDR1 is SGHAT and CDR2 FQNNGV. This CDR3 has 14 amino acids. CDR3 in DNA: TGTGCCAGCAGCTTAGATCCCCAGGGTGAAAAACTGTTTTTT. This gives the protein CASSLDPQGEKLFF.

V usage is TRBV30 and J usage is TRBJ2-1, with D perhaps matching TRBD2 (6 bases). Trimming shortened V by 5 bases and J by 4 bases, and 6 bases separated the two germline ends. The CDR3 runs to 11 residues. In germline, CDR1 is GTSNPN, CDR2 SVGIG (reference sequence). CDR3 amino acids: CAWAGYNEQFF. CDR3 coding DNA: TGTGCCTGGGCGGGGTACAATGAGCAGTTCTTC.